Following are 29 T cell receptor beta chains from one sample sequenced in a study of identical twins. TCRdb used MiXCR to reprocess the 5' RACE reads, holding one entry per CDR3 protein. The table lists more than 350,000 distinct CDR3 sequences, around 9% of them singletons. The sequencing input was naive T cells sorted from blood. These receptors originate from a woman in her 50s in good health.

This clonotype turned up a few times. The CDR3 coding sequence is TGTGCCAGCAACCTCGGGACAGGGCACAATGAGCAGTTCTTC. It specifies CASNLGTGHNEQFF. This chain connects TRBV5-6 to TRBJ2-1; 9 nucleotides line up with TRBD1. Trimming removed 6 bases from V and 5 bases from J; junction bases left unmatched: 6. Germline loops: CDR1 SGHDT, CDR2 YYEEEE. The CDR3 runs 14 residues.

This clonotype was observed many times. The chain recombines TRBV6-2 or TRBV6-3 with TRBJ2-1; the match to TRBD2 covers 8 bases. In germline, CDR1 is MNHEY, CDR2 SVGEGT. The CDR3 covers 17 residues. The ends lost 7 bases at V and 3 bases at J; junction bases unmatched: 14. The DNA of the CDR3 is TGTGCCAGCAAACCCCTTGGGCTAGCGGGCCTCTACAATGAGCAGTTCTTC. Its translation is CASKPLGLAGLYNEQFF.

This clonotype was detected many times. The chain couples TRBV14 to TRBJ2-1, with D possibly TRBD2 on 5 matching bases. Trimming left V 4 bases short and J 2 bases short, with 27 bases between. The germline CDR1 and CDR2 sequences are SGHDN and FVKESK. The CDR3 is made up of 20 amino acids. CDR3 sequence: CASSPRGKTTRTRAYNEQFF. CDR3 bases: TGTGCCAGCAGCCCCCGGGGTAAGACTACTCGGACGAGAGCCTACAATGAGCAGTTCTTC.

This clonotype was counted between two and nine times. This rearrangement joins TRBV27 to TRBJ1-2; D not resolved. CDR3 length: 12 amino acids. Trimming took 8 bases from V and 3 from J, leaving 10 bases between them. Germline V gene sequence: CDR1 MNHEY, CDR2 SMNVEV (reference sequence). The CDR3, as DNA: TGTGCCAGCGGTTACTTAGACTATGGCTACACCTTC. Translated: CASGYLDYGYTF.

This clonotype was found a few times. The gene calls are TRBV27 and TRBJ1-1; no clear D. The V end was cut by 3 bases, the J end by 2 bases, with 10 bases between. The germline CDR1 and CDR2 sequences are MNHEY and SMNVEV (reference sequence). CDR3 size: 14 residues. The CDR3 DNA is TGTGCCAGCAGTTTCCAGGTTCGAAACACTGAAGCTTTCTTT. As protein: CASSFQVRNTEAFF.

There are many counts of this clonotype. The rearrangement joins TRBV24-1 to TRBJ2-1, with D possibly matching TRBD2 (5 bases). V was shortened by 0 bases and J by 9 bases, with 14 bases between the two germline ends. Germline CDR1 and CDR2: KGHDR and SFDVKD. The CDR3 totals 15 residues. Here the CDR3 reads CATSDLQRESGEQFF. The CDR3 DNA sequence: TGTGCCACCAGTGATTTGCAGAGGGAAAGTGGTGAGCAGTTCTTC.

V is TRBV10-1 and J is TRBJ2-3; TRBD1 might be the D (5 bases). Germline V gene lookup returns CDR1 WNHNN and CDR2 SYGVQD (reference sequence). V was pared by 3 bases and J by 6 bases, with 16 bases between. The CDR3 has 15 residues. CDR3 sequence reads: CASSDRGLGRDTQYF. For the CDR3, the DNA is TGCGCCAGCAGTGATAGGGGCCTCGGCCGGGATACGCAGTATTTT.

J is TRBJ2-7 and V is TRBV12-3 or TRBV12-4; D is unclear. The CDR3 has 18 amino acids. V shed 2 bases and J shed 0 bases, with 20 bases lying between them. The CDR3 DNA follows: TGTGCCAGCAGTTTACTCGCGCTGGTCAGTCGGCCCTCCTACGAGCAGTACGTC. It translates to CASSLLALVSRPSYEQYV.

This clonotype was detected a few times. The chain is built from TRBV4-2 and TRBJ2-3; D not certain. The ends were cut back, 1 base at V and 7 bases at J, with 15 bases in the middle. The CDR3 contains 15 residues. CDR1 is LGHNA and CDR2 is YNFKEQ in the germline V gene. CDR3 protein: CASSQVSEKINTQYF. The DNA of the CDR3 is TGTGCCAGCAGCCAAGTCTCAGAGAAAATCAATACGCAGTATTTT.

In regard to this clonotype: Possible read error: a much larger clone is one base away. The rearrangement joins TRBV12-3 or TRBV12-4 to TRBJ2-1, with D possibly being TRBD2 (5 bases). The CDR3 spans 11 residues. Trimming took off 9 bases at V and 15 bases at J, with 18 bases between the two ends. CDR3 amino acids: CASSLAWRRFF. The CDR3 nucleotides read TGTGCCAGTTCGTTAGCTTGGAGGCGGTTCTTC.

The chain couples TRBV6-5 to TRBJ2-5; weak D call: TRBD2 (5 bases). Germline V gene lookup returns CDR1 MNHEY and CDR2 SVGAGI. Between the trimmed V and J ends, which lost 7 bases and 2 bases, there was a span of 14 bases. There are 14 residues in the CDR3. The CDR3 is CASMELGRQETQYF. The CDR3 DNA is TGTGCCAGCATGGAATTGGGGAGACAAGAGACCCAGTACTTC.

This clonotype was seen more than once but under ten times. V and J are TRBV4-1 and TRBJ2-5; a weak D match, TRBD2 (6 bases). The CDR3 is made up of 17 amino acids. Germline-derived CDR1 and CDR2 are MGHRA and YSYEKL. V lost 0 bases and J 1 base, leaving 15 bases between the germline ends. CDR3: CASSQDEVGTLQETQYF. In nucleotides, the CDR3 is TGCGCCAGCAGCCAAGATGAGGTCGGGACTCTCCAAGAGACCCAGTACTTC.

This clonotype turned up a few times. The chain has TRBV20-1 and TRBJ2-1; D is possibly TRBD2 (6 bases). The CDR3 loop spans 14 amino acids. CDR1 DFQATT and CDR2 SNEGSKA come from the germline V gene (reference sequence). V was cut by 5 bases and J by 5 bases, with 16 bases left in between. The chain's CDR3 is CSAALGLGDNEQFF. The CDR3 DNA reads as TGCAGTGCTGCCCTGGGACTTGGAGACAATGAGCAGTTCTTC.

The table lists this clonotype with many counts. This chain links TRBV5-5 with TRBJ2-2; D is unclear. The germline V and J ends were trimmed by 1 base and 3 bases, with 10 bases remaining between them. The CDR3 loop spans 15 amino acids. Per the germline V gene, CDR1 is SGHKS and CDR2 is YYEKEE (reference sequence). This CDR3 is CASSLQGSYTGELFF. In DNA form, the CDR3 reads TGTGCCAGCAGCTTGCAAGGGTCTTACACCGGGGAGCTGTTTTTT.

This clonotype was seen only a few times. This chain joins TRBV12-3 or TRBV12-4 and TRBJ2-3, with 7 bases aligning to TRBD1. V trimming: 6 bases; J trimming: 4 bases; junction bases outside the gene matches: 4. The CDR3 runs to 13 residues. CDR3 DNA: TGTGCCAGCAGATGGGACAGCTCAGATACGCAGTATTTT. Protein sequence: CASRWDSSDTQYF.

This clonotype was recorded at least ten times. V is TRBV9 and J is TRBJ2-2; D remains ambiguous. Germline CDR1 and CDR2: SGDLS and YYNGEE. V shed 0 bases and J shed 7 bases, with 10 bases lying between them. The CDR3 length is 14 residues. DNA for the CDR3: TGTGCCAGCAGCGTAGGGATGCGAGACGGGGAGCTGTTTTTT. Translated: CASSVGMRDGELFF.

This clonotype showed up just a few times. The chain recombines TRBV3-1 with TRBJ2-3; 8 nucleotides align to TRBD2. This CDR3 spans 14 amino acids. Looked up from germline, CDR1 is LGHDT and CDR2 is YNNKEL (reference sequence). Trimming at V came to 4 bases and at J to 5 bases, leaving 5 bases not matched to a gene. This CDR3 reads CASSRRGAKDTQYF. CDR3 DNA: TGTGCCAGCAGCCGGCGGGGGGCGAAAGATACGCAGTATTTT.

Many counts were recorded for this clonotype. The chain has TRBV7-3 and TRBJ2-3, with 7 bases that match TRBD2. Germline V gives CDR1 SGHTA, CDR2 FQGTGA. The CDR3 totals 17 residues. V was pared by 0 bases and J by 0 bases, with 6 bases of the junction left unmatched. The CDR3 spells CASSLTLLRGSTDTQYF. In DNA, the CDR3 is TGTGCCAGCAGCTTAACTCTTCTGCGGGGGAGCACAGATACGCAGTATTTT.

This rearrangement joins TRBV20-1 to TRBJ2-7; TRBD2 is a possible D gene (6 bases). The CDR3 has 16 amino acids. CDR1 and CDR2 from the germline V gene are DFQATT and SNEGSKA (reference sequence). V was pared by 0 bases and J by 3 bases, with 18 bases between. The CDR3 protein is CSARDSGAGRSYEQYF. The CDR3 nucleotides read TGCAGTGCTAGAGATAGCGGTGCAGGGAGGAGCTACGAGCAGTACTTC.

The chain is built from TRBV29-1 and TRBJ2-2, with 12 bases aligning to TRBD2. After removal of 7 bases from V and 8 bases from J, the junction contained 8 bases not matched to a gene. Germline values: CDR1 SQVTM, CDR2 ANQGSEA. The CDR3 is 14 amino acids. The CDR3 DNA follows: TGCAGCGGGGGACTAGCGGGTGGCGGGGGGGAGCTGTTTTTT. The encoded protein is CSGGLAGGGGELFF.

A few counts support this clonotype. The J gene is TRBJ2-6, the V gene TRBV18; the D gene is possibly TRBD1 (5 bases). From germline, CDR1 is KGHSH and CDR2 LQKENI. This CDR3 spans 21 amino acids. Trimming removed 6 bases at V and 0 bases at J, with 27 bases between. CDR3 sequence reads: CASSPRHSGFTLNSGANVLTF. The CDR3 DNA reads as TGTGCCAGCTCTCCCCGACATTCAGGGTTCACGTTAAACTCTGGGGCCAACGTCCTGACTTTC.

The rearrangement uses TRBV7-3 and TRBJ2-7; D unclear. CDR3 length: 13 amino acids. Trimming pared 2 bases from V and 8 bases from J, leaving 13 bases between. Germline CDR1 is SGHTA and CDR2 is FQGTGA. For the CDR3, the DNA is TGTGCCAGCAGCTTATTACTCTCGGACCAGCAGTACTTC. As protein: CASSLLLSDQQYF.

V gene TRBV5-1 combines with J gene TRBJ1-1, with 7 positions matching TRBD1. This CDR3 is built from 15 residues. The germline gives CDR1 SGHRS, CDR2 YFSETQ. V shed 0 bases, J shed 1 base, and the junction held 3 bases outside the gene matches. The CDR3, as DNA: TGCGCCAGCAGCTTGGCGGGACAGAAGAACACTGAAGCTTTCTTT. This sequence encodes CASSLAGQKNTEAFF.

This clonotype was observed at least ten times. The chain is built from TRBV9 and TRBJ2-5; 7 bases match TRBD2. This CDR3 spans 15 amino acids. After removal of 2 bases from V and 2 bases from J, the junction contained 6 bases not matched to a gene. The germline CDR1 and CDR2 sequences are SGDLS and YYNGEE. CDR3 amino acids: CASSVGAGRQETQYF. The CDR3 region has the DNA TGTGCCAGCAGCGTTGGAGCGGGAAGACAAGAGACCCAGTACTTC.

This clonotype was recorded many times. The V and J genes are TRBV29-1 and TRBJ2-1; 7 nucleotides line up with TRBD2. The germline CDR1 and CDR2 sequences are SQVTM and ANQGSEA. V was pared by 3 bases and J by 8 bases, with 10 bases of the junction left unmatched. CDR3 length: 14 amino acids. CDR3 coding DNA: TGCAGCGTTGAGGGTGGGAGGGAGGTCTATGAGCAGTTCTTC. This encodes CSVEGGREVYEQFF.

This clonotype was detected many times. Because the CDR3's place on the DNA is in doubt, the DNA is left out and the CDR3 is given as listed by TCRdb. The genes are TRBV21-1 and TRBJ2-1; no DNA check was done on the table's D call, TRBD1. TRBV21-1 is marked as a pseudogene. The CDR3 numbers 16 amino acids, ends counted. The CDR3 protein is CASSKVGQGAGNEQFF.

This clonotype was found a few times. The chain uses TRBV10-3 and TRBJ2-1; 9 nucleotides align to TRBD2. Germline V gene data show CDR1 as ENHRY and CDR2 as SYGVKD. V shed 5 bases and J 5 bases; nucleotides not matched to a gene: 4. The CDR3 covers 14 residues. CDR3 in DNA: TGTGCCATCAGTCTAGCGGGGCTACACAATGAGCAGTTCTTC. Amino acids: CAISLAGLHNEQFF.

The V gene is TRBV6-2 or TRBV6-3, the J gene TRBJ2-1, with 14 bases lining up with TRBD2. Per the germline V gene, CDR1 is MNHEY and CDR2 is SVGEGT. With V trimmed by 0 bases and J by 0 bases, 10 bases remained unmatched. There are 21 residues in the CDR3. As DNA, the CDR3 is TGTGCCAGCAGTTACTCACCCGGGACTAGCGGGAGAGAAAGCTCCTACAATGAGCAGTTCTTC. Translation: CASSYSPGTSGRESSYNEQFF.

This CDR3 is CASSQNTGTQKPYNEQFF. The CDR3 nucleotides are TGCGCCAGCAGCCAGAATACCGGGACCCAGAAGCCCTACAATGAGCAGTTCTTC. The chain is built from TRBV4-1 and TRBJ2-1; D assignment may be TRBD1 or TRBD2 (5 bases each). The V and J ends lost 3 bases and 2 bases respectively, with 20 bases between them. CDR1 and CDR2 from the germline V gene are MGHRA and YSYEKL. There are 18 residues in the CDR3.